Listed below are T cell receptor beta chains from one sample, sequenced in a study of neurological immune-mediated disorders. TCRdb analysed the 5' RACE reads with MiXCR anew, one entry per CDR3 protein. Among about 48,000 distinct CDR3 sequences listed, about a tenth were seen once. The sample comprised PBMCs. These receptors all stem from a middle-aged woman with HTLV-1-associated myelopathy (HAM/TSP). CDR3s include the opening cysteine and the closing phenylalanine or tryptophan. A D gene is named only where the DNA matches it firmly. Clone sizes are given selectively: once, few, many, or a class where the clone is expanded.

V	J	D	size	DNA	CDR3
TRBV29-1	TRBJ2-4	.	.	TGCAGCGTGGGGGTCCCAAAAGGACACCGTTTCCCCAAAAACATTCAGTACTTC	CSVGVPKGHRFPKNIQYF
TRBV9	TRBJ1-1	.	many	TGTGCCAGCAGCGCAGGACCTGTAGCTTTCTTT	CASSAGPVAFF
TRBV6-6	TRBJ1-3	.	few	TGTGCCAGCAGTTACGGGTGGAAGTTGGGCTCTGGAAACACCATATATTTT	CASSYGWKLGSGNTIYF
TRBV11-2	TRBJ1-1	TRBD1	.	TGTGCCAGCAGCTTACTTTGGCCAGGGGGGGTTGCTATCAACACTGAAGCTTTCTTT	CASSLLWPGGVAINTEAFF
TRBV5-1	TRBJ2-2	.	many	TGCGCCAGCAGCCAGAACACCGGGGAGCTGTTTTTT	CASSQNTGELFF
TRBV12-3/TRBV12-4	TRBJ2-3	TRBD2	many	TGTGCCAGCAGGGCAGCGGGGAGCACAGATACGCAGTATTTT	CASRAAGSTDTQYF
TRBV6-6	TRBJ2-7	.	.	TGTGCCGTCAAAGGGGGGTACTCCTACGAGCAGTACTTC	CAVKGGYSYEQYF
TRBV7-2	TRBJ2-3	.	.	TGTGCCAGCAGCTTGGAAGGGCAGGTGACAGATACGCAGTATTTT	CASSLEGQVTDTQYF
TRBV4-3	TRBJ2-5	.	many	TGCGCCAGCAGCCAAGATACCAGCCGAGAGACCCAGTACTTC	CASSQDTSRETQYF
TRBV19	TRBJ2-1	.	many	TGTGCCAGTAGTTTCGGGGCGAGCTCCTACAATGAGCAGTTCTTC	CASSFGASSYNEQFF
TRBV9	TRBJ2-6	.	many	TGTGCCAGCAGCGTAGGTGATTTTAGGCAGTCCCTTTCTGCTGGGGCCAACGTCCTGACTTTC	CASSVGDFRQSLSAGANVLTF
TRBV5-1	TRBJ2-3	.	many	TGCGCCAGCAGCATCGGGGACACAGATACGCAGTATTTT	CASSIGDTDTQYF
TRBV10-3	TRBJ2-7	.	few	TGTGCCATCAGTGAGTCGATTGGAGTAGGGACCGAGCAGTACTTC	CAISESIGVGTEQYF
TRBV5-6	TRBJ2-3	.	many	TGTGCCAGCAGCTCGGTTAGCCTGATGGCCACAGATACGCAGTATTTT	CASSSVSLMATDTQYF
TRBV6-5	TRBJ2-7	.	many	TGTGCCAGCAGTCCAGGGCCGACCGGGGGCTACGAGCAGTACTTC	CASSPGPTGGYEQYF